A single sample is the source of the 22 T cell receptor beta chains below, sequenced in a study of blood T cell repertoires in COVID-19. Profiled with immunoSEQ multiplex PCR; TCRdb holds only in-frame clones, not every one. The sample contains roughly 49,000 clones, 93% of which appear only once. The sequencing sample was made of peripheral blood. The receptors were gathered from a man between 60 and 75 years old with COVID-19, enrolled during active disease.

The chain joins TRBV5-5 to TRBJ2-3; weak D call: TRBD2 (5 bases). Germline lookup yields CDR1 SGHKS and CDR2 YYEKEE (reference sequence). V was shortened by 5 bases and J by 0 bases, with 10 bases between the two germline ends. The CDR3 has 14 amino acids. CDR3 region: CASSSRTSTDTQYF. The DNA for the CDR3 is TGTGCCAGCAGTTCTCGGACTAGCACAGATACGCAGTATTTT.

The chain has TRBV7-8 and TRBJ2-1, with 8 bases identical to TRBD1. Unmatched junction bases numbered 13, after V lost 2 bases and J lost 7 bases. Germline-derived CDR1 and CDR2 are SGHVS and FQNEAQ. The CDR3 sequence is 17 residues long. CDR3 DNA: TGTGCCAGCAGCTTAAGCGGGTTTGGGACAGGAGTGAATGAGCAGTTCTTC. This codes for CASSLSGFGTGVNEQFF.

The DNA for the CDR3 is TGTGCCAGTAGTATAGCCAGGGCCACTGAAGCTTTCTTT. This codes for CASSIARATEAFF. The gene calls are TRBV19 and TRBJ1-1, with a weak D call TRBD1 (5 bases). This CDR3 has 13 amino acids. Germline CDR1 and CDR2: LNHDA and SQIVND (reference sequence). Deletions cut 1 base from V and 4 bases from J, with 7 bases between.

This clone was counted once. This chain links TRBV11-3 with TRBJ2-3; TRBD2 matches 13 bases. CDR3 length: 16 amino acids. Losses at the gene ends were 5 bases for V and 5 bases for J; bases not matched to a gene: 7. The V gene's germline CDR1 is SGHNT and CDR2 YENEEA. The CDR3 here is CASSPGLAGDLDTQYF. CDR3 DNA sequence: TGTGCCAGCAGCCCCGGACTAGCGGGGGACCTAGATACGCAGTATTTT.

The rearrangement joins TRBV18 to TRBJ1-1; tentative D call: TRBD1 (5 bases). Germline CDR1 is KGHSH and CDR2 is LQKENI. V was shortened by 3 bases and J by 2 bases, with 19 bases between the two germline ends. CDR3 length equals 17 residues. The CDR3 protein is CASSPGLRGKGNTEAFF. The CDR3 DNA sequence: TGTGCCAGCTCACCCGGTTTAAGGGGCAAAGGTAACACTGAAGCTTTCTTT. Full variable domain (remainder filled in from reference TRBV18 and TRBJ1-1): NAGVMQNPRHLVRRRGQEARLRCSPMKGHSHVYWYRQLPEEGLKFMVYLQKENIIDESGMPKERFSAEFPKEGPSILRIQQVVRGDSAAYFCASSPGLRGKGNTEAFFGQGTRLTVV.

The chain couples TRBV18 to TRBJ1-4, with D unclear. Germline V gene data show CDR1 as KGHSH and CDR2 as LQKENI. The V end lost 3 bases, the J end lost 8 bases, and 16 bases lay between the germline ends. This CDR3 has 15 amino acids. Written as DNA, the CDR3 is TGTGCCAGCTCACCCAGACAAGCACAAGGCGAAAAACTGTTTTTT. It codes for CASSPRQAQGEKLFF.

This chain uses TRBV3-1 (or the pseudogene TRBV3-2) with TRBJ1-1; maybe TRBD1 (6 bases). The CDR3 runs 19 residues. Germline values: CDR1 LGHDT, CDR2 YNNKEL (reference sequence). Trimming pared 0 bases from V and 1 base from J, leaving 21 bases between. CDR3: CASSQEGAWGGASNTEAFF. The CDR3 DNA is TGTGCCAGCAGCCAAGAGGGTGCCTGGGGGGGCGCGTCGAACACTGAAGCTTTCTTT.

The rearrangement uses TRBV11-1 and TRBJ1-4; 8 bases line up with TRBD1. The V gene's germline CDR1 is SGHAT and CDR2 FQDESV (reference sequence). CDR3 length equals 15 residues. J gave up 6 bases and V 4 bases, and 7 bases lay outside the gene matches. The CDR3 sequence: CASSSGTGLDEKLFF. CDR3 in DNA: TGTGCCAGCAGCTCCGGGACAGGTCTCGATGAAAAACTGTTTTTT.

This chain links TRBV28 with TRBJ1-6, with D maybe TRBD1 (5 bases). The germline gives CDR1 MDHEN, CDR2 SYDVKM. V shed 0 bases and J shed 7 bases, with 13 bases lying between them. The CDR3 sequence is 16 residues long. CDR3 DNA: TGTGCCAGCAGTTTATGGGACATTTTTCACAATTCACCCCTCCACTTT. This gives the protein CASSLWDIFHNSPLHF.

CDR3 region: CASSSTGGQPQHF. The CDR3 nucleotides read TGTGCCAGCAGTTCGACAGGGGGGCAGCCCCAGCATTTT. The gene calls are TRBV7-3 and TRBJ1-5; 9 nucleotides line up with TRBD1. Trimming removed 6 bases from V and 7 bases from J; junction bases left unmatched: 4. This CDR3 is 13 amino acids long. From germline, CDR1 is SGHTA and CDR2 FQGTGA.

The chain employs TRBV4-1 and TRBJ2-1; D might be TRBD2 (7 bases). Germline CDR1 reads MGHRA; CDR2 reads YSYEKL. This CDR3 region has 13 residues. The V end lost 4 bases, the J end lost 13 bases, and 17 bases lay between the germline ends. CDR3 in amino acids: CASSLSRGARQFF. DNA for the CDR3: TGCGCCAGCAGCCTATCACGGGGGGCCCGTCAGTTCTTC.

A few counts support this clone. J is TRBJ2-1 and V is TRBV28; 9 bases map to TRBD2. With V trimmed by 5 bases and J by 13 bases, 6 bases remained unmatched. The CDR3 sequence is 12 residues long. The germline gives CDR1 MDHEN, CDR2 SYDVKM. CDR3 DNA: TGTGCCAGCAGTACCCCTAGCGGGGCCCAGTTCTTC. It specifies CASSTPSGAQFF.

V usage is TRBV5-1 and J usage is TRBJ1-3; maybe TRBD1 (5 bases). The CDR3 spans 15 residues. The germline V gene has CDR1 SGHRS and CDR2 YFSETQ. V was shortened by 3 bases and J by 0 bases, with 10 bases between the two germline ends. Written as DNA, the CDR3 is TGCGCCAGCAGCTCCTTGACAGCCTCTGGAAACACCATATATTTT. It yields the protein CASSSLTASGNTIYF.

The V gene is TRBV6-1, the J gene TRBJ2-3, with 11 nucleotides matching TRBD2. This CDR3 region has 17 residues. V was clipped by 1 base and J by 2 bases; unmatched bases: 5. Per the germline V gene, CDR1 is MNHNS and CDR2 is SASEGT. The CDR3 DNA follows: TGTGCCAGCAGTGAAGGCGCTAGCGGGAGGCCCACAGATACGCAGTATTTT. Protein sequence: CASSEGASGRPTDTQYF.

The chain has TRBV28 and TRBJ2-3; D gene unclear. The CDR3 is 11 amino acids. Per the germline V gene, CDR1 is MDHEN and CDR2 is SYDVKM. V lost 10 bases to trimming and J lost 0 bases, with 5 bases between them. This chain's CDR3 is CATQSTDTQYF. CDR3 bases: TGTGCCACTCAGAGCACAGATACGCAGTATTTT.

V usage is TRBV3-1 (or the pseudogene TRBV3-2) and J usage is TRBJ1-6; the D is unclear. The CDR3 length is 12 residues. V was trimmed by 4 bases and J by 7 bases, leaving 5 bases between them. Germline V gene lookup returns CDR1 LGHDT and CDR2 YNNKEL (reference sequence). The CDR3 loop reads CASSPQNSPLHF. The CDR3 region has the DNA TGTGCCAGCAGCCCCCAAAATTCACCCCTCCACTTT.

The CDR3 spells CASSPDRRIEAFF. As DNA, the CDR3 is TGTGCCAGCTCACCAGACAGGCGAATTGAAGCTTTCTTT. This chain joins TRBV18 and TRBJ1-1; D possibly corresponds to TRBD1 (6 bases). In germline, CDR1 is KGHSH, CDR2 LQKENI. Deletions cut 2 bases from V and 7 bases from J, with 11 bases between. CDR3 length: 13 residues.

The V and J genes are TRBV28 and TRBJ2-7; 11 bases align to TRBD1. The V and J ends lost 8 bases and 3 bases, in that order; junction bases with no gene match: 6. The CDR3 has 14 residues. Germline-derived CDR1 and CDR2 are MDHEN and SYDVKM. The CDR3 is CASRRDRGVYEQYF. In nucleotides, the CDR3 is TGTGCCAGCCGCCGGGACAGGGGGGTCTACGAGCAGTACTTC.

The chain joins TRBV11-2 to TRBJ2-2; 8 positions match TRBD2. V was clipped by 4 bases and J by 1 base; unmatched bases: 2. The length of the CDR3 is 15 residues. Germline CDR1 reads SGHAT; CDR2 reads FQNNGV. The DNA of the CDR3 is TGTGCCAGCAGCTGGAGCGGGGGGAACACCGGGGAGCTGTTTTTT. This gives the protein CASSWSGGNTGELFF.

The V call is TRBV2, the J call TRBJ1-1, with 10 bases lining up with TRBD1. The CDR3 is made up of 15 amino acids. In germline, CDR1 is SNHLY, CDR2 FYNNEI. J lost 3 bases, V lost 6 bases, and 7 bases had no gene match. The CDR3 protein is CASRGTGDSYTEAFF. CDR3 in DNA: TGTGCCAGCAGGGGGACAGGGGATTCGTACACTGAAGCTTTCTTT. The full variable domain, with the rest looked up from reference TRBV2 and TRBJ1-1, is EPEVTQTPSHQVTQMGQEVILRCVPISNHLYFYWYRQILGQKVEFLVSFYNNEISEKSEIFDDQFSVERPDGSNFTLKIRSTKLEDSAMYFCASRGTGDSYTEAFFGQGTRLTVV.

This chain's CDR3 is CASSSQLAGVTDTQYF. As DNA, the CDR3 is TGTGCCAGCAGTTCCCAGCTAGCGGGGGTCACAGATACGCAGTATTTT. This chain joins TRBV6-6 and TRBJ2-3; 10 bases are shared with TRBD2. The junction had 6 bases not matched to a gene; V was cut back by 4 bases and J by 2 bases. Germline CDR1 MNHNY, CDR2 SVGAGI (reference sequence). CDR3 length: 16 residues.

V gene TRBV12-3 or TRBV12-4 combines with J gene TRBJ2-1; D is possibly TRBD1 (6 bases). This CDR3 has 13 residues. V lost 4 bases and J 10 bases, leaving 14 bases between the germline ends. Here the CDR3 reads CASSSTGLGEQFF. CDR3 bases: TGTGCCAGCAGTTCAACAGGGCTAGGGGAGCAGTTCTTC.